These T cell receptor beta chains were read from a single sample in a study of breast tumors, draining lymph nodes, adjacent tissues. TCRdb fed the multiplex PCR reads into MiXCR, producing one record per CDR3 protein. The data contain about 53,000 distinct CDR3 sequences, under 45% of them singletons. Sequenced sample: breast tumor tissue. Source of these receptors: a female donor with breast cancer. Some clones in this sample may be carry-over from other donors' samples. The CDR3 runs from the conserved cysteine through the conserved F or W. D genes are given only for firm matches. Only some rows state a clone size, as once, few, many or a class for expanded clones.

j_gene: TRBJ1-6; abundance: NA; v_gene: TRBV30; d_gene: NA; CDR3aa: CAWSGAGFYSPLHF; CDR3nt: TGTGCCTGGAGTGGGGCAGGGTTTTATTCACCCCTCCACTTT
j_gene: TRBJ2-5; abundance: NA; v_gene: TRBV7-2; d_gene: NA; CDR3aa: CASSLAGTETQYF; CDR3nt: TGTGCCAGCAGCTTAGCAGGGACGGAGACCCAGTACTTC
j_gene: TRBJ2-7; abundance: many; v_gene: TRBV18; d_gene: NA; CDR3aa: CASSPLQELAYEQYF; CDR3nt: TGTGCCAGCTCACCACTACAAGAGTTAGCCTACGAGCAGTACTTC
j_gene: TRBJ2-5; abundance: many; v_gene: TRBV18; d_gene: NA; CDR3aa: CASSQGGQETQYF; CDR3nt: TGTGCCAGCTCACAAGGGGGCCAAGAGACCCAGTACTTC
j_gene: TRBJ1-5; abundance: many; v_gene: TRBV15; d_gene: TRBD1; CDR3aa: CATSREQGTQPQHF; CDR3nt: TGTGCCACCAGCAGAGAACAGGGGACTCAGCCCCAGCATTTT
j_gene: TRBJ2-5; abundance: NA; v_gene: TRBV2; d_gene: TRBD2; CDR3aa: CATSSGTGGRLVETQYF; CDR3nt: TGTGCCACCTCCTCCGGGACTGGCGGGAGATTGGTGGAGACCCAGTACTTC
j_gene: TRBJ2-1; abundance: NA; v_gene: TRBV24-1; d_gene: NA; CDR3aa: CATSDSGGTYNEQFF; CDR3nt: TGTGCCACCAGTGATTCAGGAGGAACCTACAATGAGCAGTTCTTC
j_gene: TRBJ2-5; abundance: many; v_gene: TRBV5-8; d_gene: TRBD2; CDR3aa: CASSPGGLATETQYF; CDR3nt: TGTGCCAGCAGCCCGGGTGGACTAGCGACAGAGACCCAGTACTTC
j_gene: TRBJ2-1; abundance: once; v_gene: TRBV9; d_gene: NA; CDR3aa: CASSLTGGGSNEQFF; CDR3nt: TGTGCCAGCAGCCTTACAGGGGGGGGATCCAATGAGCAGTTCTTC
j_gene: TRBJ2-1; abundance: many; v_gene: TRBV7-2; d_gene: TRBD2; CDR3aa: CASSSWTRSYNEQFF; CDR3nt: TGTGCCAGCAGCTCCTGGACTAGATCCTACAATGAGCAGTTCTTC
j_gene: TRBJ2-5; abundance: many; v_gene: TRBV5-8; d_gene: TRBD1; CDR3aa: CASSSDGTGGRETQYF; CDR3nt: TGTGCCAGCAGCAGCGACGGGACAGGGGGCCGGGAGACCCAGTACTTC
j_gene: TRBJ1-5; abundance: many; v_gene: TRBV6-2/TRBV6-3; d_gene: NA; CDR3aa: CASSYSGTGNQPQHF; CDR3nt: TGTGCCAGCAGTTACTCGGGGACGGGGAATCAGCCCCAGCATTTT
j_gene: TRBJ1-6; abundance: NA; v_gene: TRBV7-8; d_gene: NA; CDR3aa: CASSLAPGFNSPLHF; CDR3nt: TGTGCCAGCAGCTTGGCTCCGGGGTTTAATTCACCCCTCCACTTT
j_gene: TRBJ2-2; abundance: many; v_gene: TRBV14; d_gene: NA; CDR3aa: CASSRWGARTGELFF; CDR3nt: TGTGCCAGCAGCCGCTGGGGGGCGAGGACCGGGGAGCTGTTTTTT
j_gene: TRBJ2-3; abundance: many; v_gene: TRBV7-2; d_gene: NA; CDR3aa: CASSLVDTQYF; CDR3nt: TGTGCCAGCAGCTTAGTAGATACGCAGTATTTT
j_gene: TRBJ2-3; abundance: many; v_gene: TRBV7-3; d_gene: NA; CDR3aa: CASSFQSTDTQYF; CDR3nt: TGTGCCAGCAGCTTCCAGAGCACAGATACGCAGTATTTT
j_gene: TRBJ1-5; abundance: NA; v_gene: TRBV11-3; d_gene: NA; CDR3aa: CAGGGPQHF; CDR3nt: TGTGCCGGCGGAGGGCCCCAGCATTTT
j_gene: TRBJ1-5; abundance: many; v_gene: TRBV5-8; d_gene: NA; CDR3aa: CASSLGQHLWGPQHF; CDR3nt: TGTGCCAGCAGCTTGGGACAGCACCTTTGGGGGCCCCAGCATTTT
j_gene: TRBJ2-7; abundance: medium-sized; v_gene: TRBV4-1; d_gene: NA; CDR3aa: CASSHRLSYEQYF; CDR3nt: TGCGCCAGCAGCCATAGACTCTCCTACGAGCAGTACTTC
j_gene: TRBJ1-6; abundance: many; v_gene: TRBV18; d_gene: NA; CDR3aa: CASSPGQPNNSPLHF; CDR3nt: TGTGCCAGCTCACCTGGACAGCCGAATAATTCACCCCTCCACTTT
j_gene: TRBJ1-5; abundance: many; v_gene: TRBV4-2; d_gene: NA; CDR3aa: CASSPGSRLGPQHF; CDR3nt: TGTGCCAGCAGCCCGGGCTCTCGGCTGGGACCCCAGCATTTT
j_gene: TRBJ2-7; abundance: many; v_gene: TRBV6-1; d_gene: TRBD1; CDR3aa: CASSFSEGTGWPYEQYF; CDR3nt: TGTGCCAGCAGTTTCTCAGAGGGGACAGGGTGGCCCTACGAGCAGTACTTC
j_gene: TRBJ1-6; abundance: NA; v_gene: TRBV5-1; d_gene: NA; CDR3aa: CASSLETGYSPLHF; CDR3nt: TGCGCCAGCAGCTTGGAAACGGGTTATTCCCCCCTCCACTTT
j_gene: TRBJ2-7; abundance: many; v_gene: TRBV5-6; d_gene: NA; CDR3aa: CASSRGPDGYEQYF; CDR3nt: TGTGCCAGCAGCCGAGGACCGGACGGCTACGAGCAGTACTTC
j_gene: TRBJ1-2; abundance: many; v_gene: TRBV6-1; d_gene: NA; CDR3aa: CASSARLEGTYGYTF; CDR3nt: TGTGCCAGCAGTGCCAGGCTAGAGGGTACCTATGGCTACACCTTC
j_gene: TRBJ1-4; abundance: NA; v_gene: TRBV7-2; d_gene: NA; CDR3aa: CASSLTREANEKLFF; CDR3nt: TGTGCCAGCAGCTTAACACGGGAGGCTAATGAAAAACTGTTTTTT
j_gene: TRBJ2-7; abundance: NA; v_gene: TRBV9; d_gene: TRBD2; CDR3aa: CASSVVAGGPGEQYF; CDR3nt: TGTGCCAGCAGCGTAGTAGCGGGAGGGCCGGGGGAGCAGTACTTC
j_gene: TRBJ1-2; abundance: NA; v_gene: TRBV4-1; d_gene: TRBD1; CDR3aa: CASSQRQGALPNYDYTF; CDR3nt: TGCGCCAGCAGCCAACGCCAGGGGGCTTTACCTAACTATGACTACACCTTC
j_gene: TRBJ2-3; abundance: many; v_gene: TRBV20-1; d_gene: NA; CDR3aa: CSARAGGATDTQYF; CDR3nt: TGCAGTGCTAGAGCCGGCGGGGCCACAGATACGCAGTATTTT
j_gene: TRBJ1-4; abundance: many; v_gene: TRBV4-1; d_gene: TRBD1; CDR3aa: CASRTNRGISETNEKLFF; CDR3nt: TGCGCCAGCAGAACGAACAGGGGGATATCGGAAACTAATGAAAAACTGTTTTTT
j_gene: TRBJ2-7; abundance: many; v_gene: TRBV7-2; d_gene: NA; CDR3aa: CASSSGLGPLSNEQYF; CDR3nt: TGTGCCAGCAGCTCAGGTCTTGGGCCGCTGTCCAACGAGCAGTACTTC
j_gene: TRBJ2-7; abundance: many; v_gene: TRBV20-1; d_gene: NA; CDR3aa: CSASDLSTYEQYF; CDR3nt: TGCAGTGCTAGTGACTTATCTACCTACGAGCAGTACTTC
j_gene: TRBJ1-6; abundance: many; v_gene: TRBV7-9; d_gene: NA; CDR3aa: CASSPTRDSPLHF; CDR3nt: TGTGCCAGCAGCCCAACCCGGGATTCACCCCTCCACTTT
j_gene: TRBJ2-6; abundance: NA; v_gene: TRBV12-3/TRBV12-4; d_gene: NA; CDR3aa: CASGGEVGANVLTF; CDR3nt: TGTGCCAGCGGGGGCGAAGTAGGGGCCAACGTCCTGACTTTC
j_gene: TRBJ1-3; abundance: many; v_gene: TRBV12-3/TRBV12-4; d_gene: NA; CDR3aa: CASSLGDTIYF; CDR3nt: TGTGCCAGCAGTCTAGGAGACACCATATATTTT
j_gene: TRBJ2-1; abundance: NA; v_gene: TRBV20-1; d_gene: TRBD2; CDR3aa: CSAREGLAGTEQFF; CDR3nt: TGCAGTGCTAGAGAGGGACTAGCGGGAACTGAGCAGTTCTTC
j_gene: TRBJ1-1; abundance: NA; v_gene: TRBV5-1; d_gene: NA; CDR3aa: CASSLQIQRRENTEAFF; CDR3nt: TGCGCCAGCAGCTTGCAGATACAGCGAAGGGAGAACACTGAAGCTTTCTTT
j_gene: TRBJ1-2; abundance: many; v_gene: TRBV29-1; d_gene: NA; CDR3aa: CSVEDYGYTF; CDR3nt: TGCAGCGTTGAAGACTATGGCTACACCTTC
j_gene: TRBJ2-1; abundance: many; v_gene: TRBV11-3; d_gene: TRBD2; CDR3aa: CASSPGLAGAHEQFF; CDR3nt: TGTGCCAGCAGCCCGGGACTAGCGGGAGCGCATGAGCAGTTCTTC
j_gene: TRBJ2-1; abundance: many; v_gene: TRBV20-1; d_gene: TRBD2; CDR3aa: CSARDGGTSGRFWDEQFF; CDR3nt: TGCAGTGCTAGAGATGGAGGAACTAGCGGGAGATTTTGGGATGAGCAGTTCTTC
j_gene: TRBJ2-1; abundance: NA; v_gene: TRBV29-1; d_gene: NA; CDR3aa: CSVDGLSEQFF; CDR3nt: TGCAGCGTAGACGGGTTGAGTGAGCAGTTCTTC
j_gene: TRBJ2-1; abundance: many; v_gene: TRBV20-1; d_gene: NA; CDR3aa: CSASRRRENVSYNEQFF; CDR3nt: TGCAGTGCCTCTCGCCGCCGGGAGAACGTCTCCTACAATGAGCAGTTCTTC
j_gene: TRBJ1-4; abundance: NA; v_gene: TRBV5-1; d_gene: NA; CDR3aa: CASSLALAGYFEKLFF; CDR3nt: TGCGCCAGCAGCTTGGCCCTAGCGGGGTACTTCGAAAAACTGTTTTTT
j_gene: TRBJ1-6; abundance: NA; v_gene: TRBV19; d_gene: NA; CDR3aa: CASSDSGEVPPHF; CDR3nt: TGTGCCAGTAGCGATTCGGGGGAGGTCCCCCCTCACTTT
j_gene: TRBJ2-3; abundance: few; v_gene: TRBV5-1; d_gene: TRBD2; CDR3aa: CASSETAIGLAGDEQYF; CDR3nt: TGCGCCAGCAGCGAGACTGCAATTGGACTAGCGGGAGATGAGCAGTATTTT
j_gene: TRBJ1-2; abundance: NA; v_gene: TRBV7-2; d_gene: NA; CDR3aa: CVPFRVAIFLCANYGYTF; CDR3nt: TGTGTCCCTTTTAGAGTGGCTATATTCTTATGTGCTAACTATGGCTACACCTTC
j_gene: TRBJ1-2; abundance: medium-sized; v_gene: TRBV20-1; d_gene: NA; CDR3aa: CSARVGADGYTF; CDR3nt: TGCAGTGCTAGAGTGGGGGCTGATGGCTACACCTTC
j_gene: TRBJ2-1; abundance: once; v_gene: TRBV7-8; d_gene: TRBD1; CDR3aa: CASSPRTGGNEQFF; CDR3nt: TGTGCCAGCAGCCCCAGGACAGGGGGCAATGAGCAGTTCTTC
j_gene: TRBJ1-5; abundance: few; v_gene: TRBV20-1; d_gene: NA; CDR3aa: CSASQDNQETQHF; CDR3nt: TGCAGTGCTAGCCAGGACAACCAAGAGACCCAGCATTTT
j_gene: TRBJ2-3; abundance: medium-sized; v_gene: TRBV5-1; d_gene: TRBD2; CDR3aa: CASSLTFSGSGADTQYF; CDR3nt: TGCGCCAGCAGCTTAACCTTTAGCGGGAGCGGCGCAGATACGCAGTATTTT
j_gene: TRBJ1-4; abundance: NA; v_gene: TRBV20-1; d_gene: NA; CDR3aa: CSAEGREKLFF; CDR3nt: TGCAGTGCTGAAGGGAGGGAAAAACTGTTTTTT
j_gene: TRBJ2-5; abundance: many; v_gene: TRBV29-1; d_gene: NA; CDR3aa: CSVEGTLEETQYF; CDR3nt: TGCAGCGTTGAAGGGACTCTCGAGGAGACCCAGTACTTC
j_gene: TRBJ2-7; abundance: NA; v_gene: TRBV5-1; d_gene: TRBD2; CDR3aa: CASSPGEGREQYF; CDR3nt: TGCGCCAGCAGCCCCGGGGAGGGGCGCGAGCAGTACTTC
j_gene: TRBJ2-7; abundance: many; v_gene: TRBV12-5; d_gene: TRBD1; CDR3aa: CASGQDRGSSSYEQYF; CDR3nt: TGTGCTAGTGGTCAAGACAGGGGTAGTAGCTCCTACGAGCAGTACTTC
j_gene: TRBJ2-2; abundance: many; v_gene: TRBV12-5; d_gene: NA; CDR3aa: CASGLTGQTGELFF; CDR3nt: TGTGCTAGTGGTTTGACTGGACAGACCGGGGAGCTGTTTTTT
j_gene: TRBJ1-3; abundance: many; v_gene: TRBV14; d_gene: TRBD1; CDR3aa: CASSQTDRGLNNTIYF; CDR3nt: TGTGCCAGCAGCCAGACCGACAGGGGGCTTAACAACACCATATATTTT
j_gene: TRBJ2-3; abundance: many; v_gene: TRBV5-1; d_gene: NA; CDR3aa: CASSPGVSDTQYF; CDR3nt: TGCGCCAGCAGCCCTGGGGTGTCAGATACGCAGTATTTT
j_gene: TRBJ2-5; abundance: many; v_gene: TRBV7-2; d_gene: NA; CDR3aa: CASSGRVELKETQYF; CDR3nt: TGTGCCAGCAGCGGACGGGTGGAACTCAAAGAGACCCAGTACTTC